These 3 T cell receptor beta chains share one sample of origin, sequenced in a study of human CD8 memory T cell subsets. The TCR beta sequencing libraries came from UMI-labeled 5' RACE. TCRdb reprocessed the 5' RACE reads; each CDR3 protein has one entry and no DNA is given. The sample has roughly 5,000 distinct CDR3 sequences. The sample comprised CD8+ effector memory T cells (TEM) sorted from PBMCs. Indicated subset: effector memory CD8 T cells, CCR7- CD45RO+ CD95+. All receptors derive from a human donor in good health.

The rearrangement uses TRBV6-2 or TRBV6-3 and TRBJ2-2; no DNA is available, so the TRBD1 call from TCRdb remains unchecked. This CDR3 comprises 14 residues. CDR1 is MNHEY and CDR2 is SVGEGT in the germline V gene. CDR3 in amino acids: CASSSGENTGELFF.

The genes are TRBV6-4 and TRBJ2-3; TCRdb reports TRBD2, a call that lacks DNA to check it against. Germline V CDR1 and CDR2: MRHNA, SNTAGT. The CDR3 spans 16 residues. CDR3 amino acids: CASSDSVTSGSNTQYF.

The chain combines TRBV20-1 with TRBJ2-3. Germline V gene sequence: CDR1 DFQATT, CDR2 SNEGSKA (reference sequence). The CDR3 is made up of 14 amino acids. The CDR3 reads CSARKGMSTDTQYF.